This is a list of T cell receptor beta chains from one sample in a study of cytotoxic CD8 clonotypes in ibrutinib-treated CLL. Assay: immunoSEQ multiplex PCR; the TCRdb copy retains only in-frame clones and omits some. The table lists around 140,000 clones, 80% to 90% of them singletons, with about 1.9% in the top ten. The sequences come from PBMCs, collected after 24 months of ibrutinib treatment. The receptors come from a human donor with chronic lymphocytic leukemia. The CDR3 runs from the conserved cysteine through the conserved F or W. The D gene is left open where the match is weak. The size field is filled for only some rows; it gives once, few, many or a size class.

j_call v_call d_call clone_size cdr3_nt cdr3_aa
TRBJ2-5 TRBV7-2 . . TGTGCCAGCAGCGCGGGACCGCGGGAGACCCAGTACTTC CASSAGPRETQYF
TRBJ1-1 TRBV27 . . TGTGCCAGCAGTAATACCGACGGAGTCACTGAAGCTTTCTTT CASSNTDGVTEAFF
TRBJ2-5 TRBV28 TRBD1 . TGTGCCAGCAGTTCTACAGGGGTCGCTATTAGGGAGACCCAGTACTTC CASSSTGVAIRETQYF
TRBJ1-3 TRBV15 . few TGTGCCACCAGCAGATACACCCCCGGCGGCATATATTTT CATSRYTPGGIYF
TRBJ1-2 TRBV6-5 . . TGTGCCAGCAGTTACGGGGATGCTCGGGAAAGCACCTTC CASSYGDARESTF
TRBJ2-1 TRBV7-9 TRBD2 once TGTGCCAGCAGCTACGTTGGGCGGGGCGGGAGCTCCTACAATGAGCAGTTCTTC CASSYVGRGGSSYNEQFF
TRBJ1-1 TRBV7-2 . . TGTGCCAGCGGACGAACAGGGAGGACTGAAGCTTTCTTT CASGRTGRTEAFF
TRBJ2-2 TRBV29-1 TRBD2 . TGCAGCGTTAGTGCGGGAGGAAAGACCGGGGAGCTGTTTTTT CSVSAGGKTGELFF
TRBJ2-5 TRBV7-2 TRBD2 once TGTGCCAGCAGCTTGGAGTCAGCGGGGGCACGGGGGACCCAGTACTTC CASSLESAGARGTQYF
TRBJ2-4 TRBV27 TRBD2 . TGTGCCAGCAGTTCGCCGGGACTAGCGAACATTCAGTACTTC CASSSPGLANIQYF
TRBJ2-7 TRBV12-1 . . TGTGCCAGCAGCTCACCGGGTCCAGCTGAGTACGAGCAGTACTTC CASSSPGPAEYEQYF
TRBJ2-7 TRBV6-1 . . TGTGCCAGCAGTCTGACGAGCGGCTACGAGCAGTACTTC CASSLTSGYEQYF
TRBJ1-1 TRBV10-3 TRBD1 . TGTGCCATCTCCCAGGGACAGAAAATGAACACTGAAGCTTTCTTT CAISQGQKMNTEAFF
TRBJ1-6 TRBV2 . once TGTGCCAGCAAAAAGGACAACTATAATTCACCCCTCCACTTT CASKKDNYNSPLHF
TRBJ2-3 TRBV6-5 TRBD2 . TGTGCCAGCAACCCCCGGCTAGCGGGGGAGGATACGCAGTATTTT CASNPRLAGEDTQYF
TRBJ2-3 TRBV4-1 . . TGCGCCAGCAGCCAAGAGGGGCAGGACACAGATACGCAGTATTTT CASSQEGQDTDTQYF
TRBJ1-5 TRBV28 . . TGTGCCAGCGGAAGGGGGGGAAGCAATCAGCCCCAGCATTTT CASGRGGSNQPQHF
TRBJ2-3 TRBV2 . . TGTGCCAGCGGGCGAGGGTACGCAGATACGCAGTATTTT CASGRGYADTQYF
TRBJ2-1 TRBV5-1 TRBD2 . TGCGCCAGCAGCTTGGCGGGACTAGCAATCCTACACAATGAGCAGTTCTTC CASSLAGLAILHNEQFF
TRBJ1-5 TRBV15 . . TGTGCCACCAGCAGAGAAGGTTATCAGCCCCAGCATTTT CATSREGYQPQHF
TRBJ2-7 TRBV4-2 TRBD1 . TGTGCCAGCAGCCAAGATTCGACAGGGCGTCGCTACGAGCAGTACTTC CASSQDSTGRRYEQYF
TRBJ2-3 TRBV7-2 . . TGTGCCAGCAGCTTCGACAGGAGCACAGATACGCAGTATTTT CASSFDRSTDTQYF
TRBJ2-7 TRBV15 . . TGTGCCACCAGCAGAGGGGGGGCAGGGAGGGCCTACGAGCAGTACTTC CATSRGGAGRAYEQYF
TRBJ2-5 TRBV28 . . TGTGCCAGCAGACCCGACAGGCAAGAGACCCAGTACTTC CASRPDRQETQYF
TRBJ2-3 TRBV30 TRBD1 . TGTGCCTGGCGACGAGGGCAGGGACAGTCAGATACGCAGTATTTT CAWRRGQGQSDTQYF
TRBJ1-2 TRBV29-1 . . TGCAGCGTATGGGGGTGGACGCCTAAGGGCTATGGCTACACCTTC CSVWGWTPKGYGYTF
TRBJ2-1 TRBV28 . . TGTGCCAGCAGCCTGACTGAGAGCTCCTACAATGAGCAGTTCTTC CASSLTESSYNEQFF
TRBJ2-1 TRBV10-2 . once TGCGCCAGCAGTGAGATAGGCCTGGGCGCCTACAATGAGCAGTTCTTC CASSEIGLGAYNEQFF
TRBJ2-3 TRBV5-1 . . TGCGCCAGCAGCTTTGGGGACCCCAAGGGGGCAGATACGCAGTATTTT CASSFGDPKGADTQYF
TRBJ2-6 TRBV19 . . TGTGCCAGTAGCGGCCGAACTGGGGCCAACGTCCTGACTTTC CASSGRTGANVLTF
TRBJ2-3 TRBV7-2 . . TGTGCCAGCAGACTGACCACAGATACGCAGTATTTT CASRLTTDTQYF
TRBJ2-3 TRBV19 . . TGTGCCAGTAGTTTAGGAGGGCCCAGCGATACGCAGTATTTT CASSLGGPSDTQYF
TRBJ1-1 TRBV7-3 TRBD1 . TGTGCCAGCAGCTTAAGCAGGGGGACTGAAGCTTTCTTT CASSLSRGTEAFF
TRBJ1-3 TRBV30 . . TGTGCCTGGAGTAGGGGGGGAGCTGGAAACACCATATATTTT CAWSRGGAGNTIYF
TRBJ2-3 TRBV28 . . TGTGCCAGCAGTTTACCAGGGGATCTGATACCAGGGGGGATAGATACGCAGTATTTT CASSLPGDLIPGGIDTQYF
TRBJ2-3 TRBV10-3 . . TGTGCCATCAGTGAGAACGCTAATTCGTGGTATTTT CAISENANSWYF
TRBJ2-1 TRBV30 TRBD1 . TGTGCCTGGAGCCCCATGGGACAGGGGGCGTTCTTC CAWSPMGQGAFF
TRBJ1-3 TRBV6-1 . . TGTGCCAGCTACTCAGCGTACGGAAACACCATATATTTT CASYSAYGNTIYF
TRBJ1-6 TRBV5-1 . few TGCGCCAGCAGCTTGGAGCGGGAGGGTAATTCACCCCTCCACTTT CASSLEREGNSPLHF
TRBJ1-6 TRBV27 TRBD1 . TGTGCCAGCAGTTGGGACAGGGGGTATTCACCCCTCCACTTT CASSWDRGYSPLHF
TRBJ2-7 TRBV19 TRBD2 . TGTGCCAGTAGCAACGCGGGACTAGCGGGCTCCTACGAGCAGTACTTC CASSNAGLAGSYEQYF
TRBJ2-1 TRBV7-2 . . TGTGCCAGCCTCTTTGTTATTGCCAGACTTCGGGGGGCCGATGAGCAGTTCTTC CASLFVIARLRGADEQFF
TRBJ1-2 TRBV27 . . TGTGCCAGCAGTATAGGCGGCTCCCCGGGAATCTATGGCTACACCTTC CASSIGGSPGIYGYTF
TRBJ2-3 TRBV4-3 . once TGCGCCAGCAGCCCAAGCCAGACAGATACGCAGTATTTT CASSPSQTDTQYF
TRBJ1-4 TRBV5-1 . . TGCGCCAGCAGCTCCACAGCTGCAACTAATGAAAAACTGTTTTTT CASSSTAATNEKLFF
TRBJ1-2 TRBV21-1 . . TGTGCCAGCAGCGCACTGTCCGGGACGGGGTGTGGCTACACCTTC CASSALSGTGCGYTF
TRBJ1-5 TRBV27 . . TGTGCCAGCAGCCCCATCGGAAGCAATCAGCCCCAGCATTTT CASSPIGSNQPQHF
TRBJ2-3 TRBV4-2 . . TGTGCCAGCAGCCAAGATCGGGGAACCACAGATACGCAGTATTTT CASSQDRGTTDTQYF
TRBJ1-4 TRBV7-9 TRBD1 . TGTGCCAGCAGCTTGACAGGGCAATCTAATGAAAAACTGTTTTTT CASSLTGQSNEKLFF
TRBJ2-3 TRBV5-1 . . TGCGCCAGCAGCTTCGGACAGTCCACAGATACGCAGTATTTT CASSFGQSTDTQYF